These T cell receptor beta chains were read from a single sample in a study of T cell repertoires in cytomegalovirus infection. TCRdb fed the reads into MiXCR, producing one record per CDR3 protein. The table has over 90,000 distinct CDR3 sequences, approximately 15% seen once; the top ten hold 6.5% to 9.5%. Material: PBMCs. The receptors come from a human donor in good health (CMV status not recorded). Some clones in this sample may be carry-over from other donors' samples. Both conserved end residues are part of each CDR3. The D gene is left open where the match is weak. Size is omitted from some rows. Given values are once, few, many or a class for expanded clones.

v_call: TRBV4-1; d_call: -; clone_size: few; cdr3_length: 18; j_call: TRBJ1-1; cdr3_aa: CASSQDGPPEGGNTEAFF; cdr3_nt: TGCGCCAGCAGCCAAGATGGGCCCCCCGAGGGGGGTAACACTGAAGCTTTCTTT
v_call: TRBV7-4; d_call: -; clone_size: many; cdr3_length: 14; j_call: TRBJ2-3; cdr3_aa: CASSSDILVDTQYF; cdr3_nt: TGTGCCAGCAGCTCCGATATCCTAGTCGATACGCAGTATTTT
v_call: TRBV28; d_call: -; clone_size: -; cdr3_length: 15; j_call: TRBJ1-1; cdr3_aa: CASSPLDGMNTEAFF; cdr3_nt: TGTGCCAGCAGTCCCCTCGACGGCATGAACACTGAAGCTTTCTTT
v_call: TRBV29-1; d_call: -; clone_size: few; cdr3_length: 16; j_call: TRBJ2-2; cdr3_aa: CSANGRHGSNTGELFF; cdr3_nt: TGCAGCGCGAATGGCAGGCACGGGTCGAACACCGGGGAGCTGTTTTTT
v_call: TRBV7-3; d_call: TRBD2; clone_size: many; cdr3_length: 16; j_call: TRBJ2-3; cdr3_aa: CASSRGGRGSTDTQYF; cdr3_nt: TGTGCCAGCAGCCGCGGGGGGCGGGGATCCACAGATACGCAGTATTTT
v_call: TRBV10-3; d_call: TRBD1; clone_size: few; cdr3_length: 15; j_call: TRBJ2-2; cdr3_aa: CAISDLGQVAGELFF; cdr3_nt: TGTGCCATCAGTGATTTGGGACAGGTGGCCGGGGAGCTGTTTTTT
v_call: TRBV20-1; d_call: TRBD2; clone_size: -; cdr3_length: 16; j_call: TRBJ2-5; cdr3_aa: CSARSPWAGERETQYF; cdr3_nt: TGCAGTGCTAGATCCCCGTGGGCGGGGGAGAGAGAGACCCAGTACTTC
v_call: TRBV20-1; d_call: -; clone_size: -; cdr3_length: 13; j_call: TRBJ2-2; cdr3_aa: CSARAWNTGELFF; cdr3_nt: TGCAGTGCGAGGGCCTGGAACACCGGGGAGCTGTTTTTT
v_call: TRBV2; d_call: -; clone_size: few; cdr3_length: 15; j_call: TRBJ2-1; cdr3_aa: CASSALRAPSGWQFF; cdr3_nt: TGTGCCAGCAGTGCTCTGCGGGCTCCCTCGGGTTGGCAGTTCTTC
v_call: TRBV18; d_call: -; clone_size: few; cdr3_length: 17; j_call: TRBJ2-3; cdr3_aa: CASSPPNRVSRFVTQYF; cdr3_nt: TGTGCCAGCTCACCCCCGAACCGGGTCTCTCGGTTCGTTACGCAGTATTTT
v_call: TRBV19; d_call: -; clone_size: -; cdr3_length: 16; j_call: TRBJ2-1; cdr3_aa: CASSRGHQFSYNEQFF; cdr3_nt: TGTGCCAGTTCCAGGGGACACCAGTTTTCTTACAATGAGCAGTTCTTC
v_call: TRBV11-2; d_call: -; clone_size: few; cdr3_length: 12; j_call: TRBJ1-4; cdr3_aa: CASSRDREKLFF; cdr3_nt: TGTGCCAGCAGCCGAGACAGGGAAAAACTGTTTTTT
v_call: TRBV2; d_call: -; clone_size: few; cdr3_length: 14; j_call: TRBJ2-6; cdr3_aa: CASYEDSGANVLTF; cdr3_nt: TGTGCCAGTTATGAAGACTCTGGGGCCAACGTCCTGACTTTC
v_call: TRBV2; d_call: -; clone_size: -; cdr3_length: 11; j_call: TRBJ2-5; cdr3_aa: CASSSVETQYF; cdr3_nt: TGTGCCAGCAGTTCAGTGGAGACCCAGTACTTC
v_call: TRBV20-1; d_call: -; clone_size: few; cdr3_length: 16; j_call: TRBJ2-3; cdr3_aa: CSAHPLPGVGTDTQYF; cdr3_nt: TGCAGTGCCCACCCATTACCTGGGGTCGGCACAGATACGCAGTATTTT
v_call: TRBV7-8; d_call: -; clone_size: many; cdr3_length: 14; j_call: TRBJ2-6; cdr3_aa: CASSPRAGANVLTF; cdr3_nt: TGTGCCAGCAGCCCCAGGGCTGGGGCCAACGTCCTGACTTTC
v_call: TRBV7-3; d_call: TRBD1; clone_size: -; cdr3_length: 16; j_call: TRBJ2-3; cdr3_aa: CASSLTLGTEGDTQYF; cdr3_nt: TGTGCCAGCAGCTTAACGTTGGGGACAGAAGGAGATACGCAGTATTTT
v_call: TRBV10-3; d_call: -; clone_size: few; cdr3_length: 13; j_call: TRBJ2-5; cdr3_aa: CAIRGALQETQYF; cdr3_nt: TGTGCCATCAGGGGCGCTCTCCAAGAGACCCAGTACTTC
v_call: TRBV7-9; d_call: TRBD1; clone_size: -; cdr3_length: 14; j_call: TRBJ1-2; cdr3_aa: CASSSRDRVYGYTF; cdr3_nt: TGTGCCAGCAGCTCCCGGGACAGGGTCTATGGCTACACCTTC
v_call: TRBV7-9; d_call: -; clone_size: many; cdr3_length: 12; j_call: TRBJ2-3; cdr3_aa: CASSSDGDTQYF; cdr3_nt: TGTGCCAGCAGCTCTGACGGGGATACGCAGTATTTT
v_call: TRBV12-3/TRBV12-4; d_call: TRBD1; clone_size: few; cdr3_length: 12; j_call: TRBJ2-7; cdr3_aa: CASSSGGVEQYF; cdr3_nt: TGTGCCAGCAGTTCAGGGGGAGTCGAGCAGTACTTC
v_call: TRBV29-1; d_call: TRBD1; clone_size: -; cdr3_length: 16; j_call: TRBJ1-3; cdr3_aa: CSVKSTGMYSGNTIYF; cdr3_nt: TGCAGCGTTAAGTCGACAGGGATGTACTCTGGAAACACCATATATTTT
v_call: TRBV20-1; d_call: TRBD2; clone_size: few; cdr3_length: 17; j_call: TRBJ2-5; cdr3_aa: CSARDERRGGFQETQYF; cdr3_nt: TGCAGTGCTAGAGATGAAAGGCGGGGGGGCTTCCAAGAGACCCAGTACTTC
v_call: TRBV6-2/TRBV6-3; d_call: -; clone_size: -; cdr3_length: 13; j_call: TRBJ2-7; cdr3_aa: CASNGASRCEQYF; cdr3_nt: TGTGCCAGCAACGGGGCCTCGAGGTGCGAGCAGTACTTC
v_call: TRBV20-1; d_call: -; clone_size: few; cdr3_length: 13; j_call: TRBJ1-4; cdr3_aa: CSAPDSLYEKLFF; cdr3_nt: TGCAGTGCACCGGACAGCCTCTATGAAAAACTGTTTTTT
v_call: TRBV7-2; d_call: -; clone_size: medium-sized; cdr3_length: 14; j_call: TRBJ2-3; cdr3_aa: CASRGTFDTDTQYF; cdr3_nt: TGTGCCAGCCGAGGGACTTTCGACACAGATACGCAGTATTTT
v_call: TRBV15; d_call: -; clone_size: many; cdr3_length: 16; j_call: TRBJ2-2; cdr3_aa: CATSRSSTGFHGELFF; cdr3_nt: TGTGCCACCAGCCGCAGCTCTACAGGGTTTCACGGGGAGCTGTTTTTT
v_call: TRBV7-6; d_call: -; clone_size: few; cdr3_length: 16; j_call: TRBJ2-3; cdr3_aa: CASSSWGTTGTDTQYF; cdr3_nt: TGTGCCAGCAGCTCCTGGGGAACGACTGGCACAGATACGCAGTATTTT
v_call: TRBV6-6; d_call: -; clone_size: few; cdr3_length: 15; j_call: TRBJ2-4; cdr3_aa: CASSTYRAPKNIQYF; cdr3_nt: TGTGCCAGCAGTACCTACAGGGCCCCCAAAAACATTCAGTACTTC
v_call: TRBV7-2; d_call: -; clone_size: many; cdr3_length: 13; j_call: TRBJ1-2; cdr3_aa: CASSPSAVSGYTF; cdr3_nt: TGTGCCAGCAGCCCCAGCGCAGTCAGCGGCTACACCTTC
v_call: TRBV19; d_call: -; clone_size: few; cdr3_length: 14; j_call: TRBJ1-2; cdr3_aa: CASSIGILGRGDTF; cdr3_nt: TGTGCCAGTAGTATAGGAATTTTGGGCCGCGGGGACACCTTC
v_call: TRBV29-1; d_call: -; clone_size: few; cdr3_length: 11; j_call: TRBJ1-3; cdr3_aa: CSGSLGNTIYF; cdr3_nt: TGCAGCGGTTCCCTTGGAAACACCATATATTTT
v_call: TRBV19; d_call: -; clone_size: -; cdr3_length: 15; j_call: TRBJ1-4; cdr3_aa: CASSIARDRREKLFF; cdr3_nt: TGTGCCAGTAGTATAGCCCGGGACCGTCGTGAAAAACTGTTTTTT
v_call: TRBV12-3/TRBV12-4; d_call: TRBD1; clone_size: many; cdr3_length: 15; j_call: TRBJ2-2; cdr3_aa: CASSSRQGATGELFF; cdr3_nt: TGTGCCAGCAGTTCACGACAGGGTGCCACCGGGGAGCTGTTTTTT
v_call: TRBV29-1; d_call: -; clone_size: -; cdr3_length: 15; j_call: TRBJ1-2; cdr3_aa: CSVEGVAGANYGYTF; cdr3_nt: TGCAGCGTTGAAGGGGTAGCAGGAGCTAACTATGGCTACACCTTC
v_call: TRBV27; d_call: TRBD1; clone_size: few; cdr3_length: 14; j_call: TRBJ2-1; cdr3_aa: CASSWDSAYNEQFF; cdr3_nt: TGTGCCAGCAGTTGGGACAGCGCTTACAATGAGCAGTTCTTC
v_call: TRBV20-1; d_call: -; clone_size: few; cdr3_length: 13; j_call: TRBJ1-1; cdr3_aa: CSVMTGSNTEAFF; cdr3_nt: TGCAGTGTTATGACAGGTTCGAACACTGAAGCTTTCTTT
v_call: TRBV3-1; d_call: -; clone_size: many; cdr3_length: 12; j_call: TRBJ2-1; cdr3_aa: CASSQGRGEQFF; cdr3_nt: TGTGCCAGCAGCCAAGGGAGGGGTGAGCAGTTCTTC
v_call: TRBV7-2; d_call: -; clone_size: many; cdr3_length: 15; j_call: TRBJ2-1; cdr3_aa: CASSLEGGNYNEQFF; cdr3_nt: TGTGCCAGCAGCTTGGAGGGGGGGAATTACAATGAGCAGTTCTTC
v_call: TRBV28; d_call: -; clone_size: -; cdr3_length: 14; j_call: TRBJ1-2; cdr3_aa: CASSLISPPWGYTF; cdr3_nt: TGTGCCAGCAGTTTAATTAGCCCTCCCTGGGGCTACACCTTC
v_call: TRBV29-1; d_call: -; clone_size: few; cdr3_length: 14; j_call: TRBJ1-1; cdr3_aa: CSATREWTGTEAFF; cdr3_nt: TGCAGCGCAACCCGGGAGTGGACGGGCACTGAAGCTTTCTTT
v_call: TRBV11-2; d_call: -; clone_size: many; cdr3_length: 16; j_call: TRBJ2-5; cdr3_aa: CASSLGPTPRPETQYF; cdr3_nt: TGTGCCAGCAGCTTAGGCCCGACTCCAAGGCCAGAGACCCAGTACTTC
v_call: TRBV10-3; d_call: -; clone_size: many; cdr3_length: 15; j_call: TRBJ2-2; cdr3_aa: CAISEPARRTGELFF; cdr3_nt: TGTGCCATCAGTGAACCGGCTAGAAGAACCGGGGAGCTGTTTTTT
v_call: TRBV12-3/TRBV12-4; d_call: TRBD1; clone_size: many; cdr3_length: 13; j_call: TRBJ1-4; cdr3_aa: CASSTGANEKLFF; cdr3_nt: TGTGCCAGCAGTACAGGGGCTAATGAAAAACTGTTTTTT
v_call: TRBV29-1; d_call: -; clone_size: -; cdr3_length: 13; j_call: TRBJ1-1; cdr3_aa: CSVEVQANTEAFF; cdr3_nt: TGCAGCGTTGAAGTACAGGCGAACACTGAAGCTTTCTTT
v_call: TRBV7-2; d_call: TRBD1; clone_size: many; cdr3_length: 15; j_call: TRBJ1-6; cdr3_aa: CASRPAGTENSPLHF; cdr3_nt: TGTGCCAGCAGACCCGCCGGGACAGAAAATTCACCCCTCCACTTT
v_call: TRBV10-3; d_call: TRBD2; clone_size: few; cdr3_length: 16; j_call: TRBJ2-3; cdr3_aa: CAIRSSGGTSTDTQYF; cdr3_nt: TGTGCCATCAGATCTAGCGGGGGGACTAGCACAGATACGCAGTATTTT
v_call: TRBV6-8; d_call: -; clone_size: -; cdr3_length: 13; j_call: TRBJ1-5; cdr3_aa: CASSYTWNQPQHF; cdr3_nt: TGTGCCAGCAGTTACACCTGGAATCAGCCCCAGCATTTT
v_call: TRBV28; d_call: -; clone_size: many; cdr3_length: 14; j_call: TRBJ1-2; cdr3_aa: CASSLDGSNYGYTF; cdr3_nt: TGTGCCAGCAGTTTGGACGGCTCTAACTATGGCTACACCTTC
v_call: TRBV4-1; d_call: -; clone_size: few; cdr3_length: 14; j_call: TRBJ2-2; cdr3_aa: CASSHGVDTGELFF; cdr3_nt: TGCGCCAGCAGCCATGGTGTAGACACCGGGGAGCTGTTTTTT
v_call: TRBV5-5; d_call: TRBD1; clone_size: many; cdr3_length: 14; j_call: TRBJ1-5; cdr3_aa: CASSPGTGPQPQHF; cdr3_nt: TGTGCCAGCAGCCCCGGGACAGGGCCTCAGCCCCAGCATTTT